This TCR beta chain was recovered during a study of blood T cell repertoires in COVID-19. Study-level background: The origin of the acute and convalescent COVID-19 samples was the United States, Italy and Spain. From T cells, B-cell-depleted T cells, or PBMCs came the material, which was cDNA or gDNA.

Under the authors' procedure: Amplified reference gene primers provided the basis for estimating nucleated cell counts. Repertoires were generated with immunoSEQ multiplex PCR, while TCRdb's copy carries only in-frame clones and drops some. V and J calls and clone size are given by that table; D and trimming were obtained from the DNA. The sample gives approximately 220,000 clones, approximately 82% of which show up once; about 7.4% is in the top ten. Germline values: CDR1 LNHDA, CDR2 SQIVND (reference sequence). This CDR3 has 14 residues. Trimming shortened V by 10 bases and J by 2 bases, and 18 bases separated the two germline ends.

Input material: peripheral blood. This TCR came from a woman aged 50 to 60 with acute or convalescent COVID-19. The gene calls are TRBV19 and TRBJ2-7; the D gene is possibly TRBD1 (6 bases). This chain's CDR3 is CATSPWDKTYEQYF. The CDR3 DNA follows: TGTGCCACTTCCCCGTGGGACAAGACCTACGAGCAGTACTTC.